Sequencing of this TCR beta chain was carried out in a study of regulatory T cells in long-lasting Graves disease. CDR1 and CDR2 (germline): MNHEY, SVGEGT. The length of the CDR3 is 13 residues. V lost 5 bases, J lost 5 bases, and 12 bases lay in between. Whole-study results and caveats: There were preferences for TRBV28, TRBJ1-2 and TRBJ2-5 in persistent disease. Newly diagnosed patients shared 950 to 1,000 public clonotypes; persistent patients shared around 2,500.

With respect to this clonotype: Its specificity is not known.

Assembly of TCR beta libraries relied on iRepertoire HTBI primers together with Arm-PCR of CDR3 regions. Per the original methods: The samples yielded 62 TRBV and around 14 TRBJ segments. In TCRdb, the multiplex PCR reads were re-called with MiXCR into one record per CDR3 protein. The V and J calls and clone size come from TCRdb's table, not from the authors' own analysis. The sample yields 650,000 to 850,000 distinct CDR3 sequences, 25% to 35% seen once. This sample's time point: persistent/refractory GD, antithyroid drugs over 5 years with positive TRAb. From PBMCs, RNA was extracted and then used to make the TCR library. The patients were drawn from one endocrinology department in Xi'an, China.

Specimen: peripheral blood mononuclear cells (PBMCs), collected when the disease was refractory, from a patient treated with antithyroid drugs. The sequence came from a female donor with Graves disease. The V and J genes are TRBV6-2 or TRBV6-3 and TRBJ1-2; unclear D gene. The DNA of the CDR3 is TGTGCCAGCAGTCACGAATTTAGATATGGCTACACCTTC. Translating it yields CASSHEFRYGYTF.